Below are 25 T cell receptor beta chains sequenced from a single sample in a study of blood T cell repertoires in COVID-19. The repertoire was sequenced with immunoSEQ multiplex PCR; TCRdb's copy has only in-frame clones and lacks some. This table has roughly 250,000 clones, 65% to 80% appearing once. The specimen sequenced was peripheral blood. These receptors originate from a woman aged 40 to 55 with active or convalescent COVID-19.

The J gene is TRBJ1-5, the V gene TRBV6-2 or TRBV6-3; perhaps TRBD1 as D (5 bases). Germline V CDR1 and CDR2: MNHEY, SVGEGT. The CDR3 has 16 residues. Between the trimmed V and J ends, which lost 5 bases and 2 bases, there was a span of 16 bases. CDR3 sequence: CASSQYGTGGNQPQHF. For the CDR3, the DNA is TGTGCCAGCAGTCAATACGGGACGGGGGGCAATCAGCCCCAGCATTTT.

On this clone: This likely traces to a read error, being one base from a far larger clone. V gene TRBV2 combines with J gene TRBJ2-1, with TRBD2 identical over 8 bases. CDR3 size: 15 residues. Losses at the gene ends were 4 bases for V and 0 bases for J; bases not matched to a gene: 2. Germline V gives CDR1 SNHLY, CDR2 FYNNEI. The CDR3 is CASSASGGSYNEQFF. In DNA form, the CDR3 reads TGTGCCAGCAGTGCCAGCGGGGGCTCCTACAATGAGCAGTTCTTC.

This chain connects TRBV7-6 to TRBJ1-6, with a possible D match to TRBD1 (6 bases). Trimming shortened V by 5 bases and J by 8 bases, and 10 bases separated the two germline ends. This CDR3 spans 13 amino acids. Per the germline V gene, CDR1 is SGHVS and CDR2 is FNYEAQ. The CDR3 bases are TGTGCCAGCAGCCGGGACATGGATTCACCCCTCCACTTT. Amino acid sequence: CASSRDMDSPLHF.

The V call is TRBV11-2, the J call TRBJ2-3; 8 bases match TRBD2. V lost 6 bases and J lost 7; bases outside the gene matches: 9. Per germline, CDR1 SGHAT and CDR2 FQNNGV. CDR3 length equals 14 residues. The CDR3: CASRWGGGQNTQYF. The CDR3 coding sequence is TGTGCCAGCAGATGGGGCGGGGGGCAAAATACGCAGTATTTT. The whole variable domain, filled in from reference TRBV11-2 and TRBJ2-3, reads EAGVAQSPRYKIIEKRQSVAFWCNPISGHATLYWYQQILGQGPKLLIQFQNNGVVDDSQLPKDRFSAERLKGVDSTLKIQPAKLEDSAVYLCASRWGGGQNTQYFGPGTRLTVL.

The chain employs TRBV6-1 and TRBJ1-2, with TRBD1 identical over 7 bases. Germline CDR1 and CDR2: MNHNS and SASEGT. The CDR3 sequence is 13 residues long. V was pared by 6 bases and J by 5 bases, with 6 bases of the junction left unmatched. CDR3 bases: TGTGCCAGCAGGCAGGGGGAAAGTTATGGCTACACCTTC. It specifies CASRQGESYGYTF.

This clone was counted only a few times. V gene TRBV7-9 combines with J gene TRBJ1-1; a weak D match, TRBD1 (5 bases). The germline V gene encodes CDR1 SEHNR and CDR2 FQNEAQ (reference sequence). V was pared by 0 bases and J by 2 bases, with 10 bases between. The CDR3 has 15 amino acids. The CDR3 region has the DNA TGTGCCAGCAGCTTAGCTACAGGTGATAACACTGAAGCTTTCTTT. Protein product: CASSLATGDNTEAFF.

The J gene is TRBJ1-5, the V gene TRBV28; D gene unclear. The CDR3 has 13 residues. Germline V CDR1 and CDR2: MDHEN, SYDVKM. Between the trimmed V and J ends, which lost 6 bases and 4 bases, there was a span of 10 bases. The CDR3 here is CASRSSLNQPQHF. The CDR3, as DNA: TGTGCCAGCAGGTCCTCGCTAAATCAGCCCCAGCATTTT.

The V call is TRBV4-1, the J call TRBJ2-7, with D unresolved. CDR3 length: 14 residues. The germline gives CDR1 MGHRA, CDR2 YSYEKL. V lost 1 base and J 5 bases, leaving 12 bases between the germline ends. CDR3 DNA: TGCGCCAGCAGCCAAGGTTACGGGTTCCACGAGCAGTACTTC. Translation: CASSQGYGFHEQYF.

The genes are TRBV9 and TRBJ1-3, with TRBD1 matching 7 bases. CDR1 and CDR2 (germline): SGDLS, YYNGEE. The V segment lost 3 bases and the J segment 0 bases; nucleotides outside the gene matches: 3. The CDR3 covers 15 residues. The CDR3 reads CASSAYRGSGNTIYF. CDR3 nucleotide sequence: TGTGCCAGCAGCGCCTACAGGGGCTCTGGAAACACCATATATTTT. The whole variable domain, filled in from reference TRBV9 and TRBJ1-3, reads DSGVTQTPKHLITATGQRVTLRCSPRSGDLSVYWYQQSLDQGLQFLIQYYNGEERAKGNILERFSAQQFPDLHSELNLSSLELGDSALYFCASSAYRGSGNTIYFGEGSWLTVV.

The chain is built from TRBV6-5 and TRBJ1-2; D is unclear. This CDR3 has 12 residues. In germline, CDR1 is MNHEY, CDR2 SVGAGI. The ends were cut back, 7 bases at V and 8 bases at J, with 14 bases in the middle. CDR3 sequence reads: CASNNAGFGYTF. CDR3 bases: TGTGCCAGCAATAACGCGGGGTTCGGCTACACCTTC.

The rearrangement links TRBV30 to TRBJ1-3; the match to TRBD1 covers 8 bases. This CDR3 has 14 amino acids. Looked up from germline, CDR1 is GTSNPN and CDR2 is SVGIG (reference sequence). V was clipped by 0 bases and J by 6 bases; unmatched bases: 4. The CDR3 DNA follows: TGTGCCTGGAGTGTGGGACAGGTTTCAAACACCATATATTTT. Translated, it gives CAWSVGQVSNTIYF.

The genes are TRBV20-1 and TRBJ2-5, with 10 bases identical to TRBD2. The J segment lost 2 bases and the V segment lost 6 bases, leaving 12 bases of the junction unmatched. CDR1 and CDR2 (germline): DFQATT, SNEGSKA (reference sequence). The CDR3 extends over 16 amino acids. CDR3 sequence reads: CSASSLAGAIQETQYF. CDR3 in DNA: TGCAGTGCGAGTAGTCTAGCGGGGGCCATTCAAGAGACCCAGTACTTC.

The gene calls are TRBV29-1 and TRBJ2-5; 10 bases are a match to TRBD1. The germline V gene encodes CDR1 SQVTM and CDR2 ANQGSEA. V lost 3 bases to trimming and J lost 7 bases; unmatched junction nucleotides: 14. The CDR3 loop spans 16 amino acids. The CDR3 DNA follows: TGCAGCGTTGAGGCCCAGGGGACAGGGGCCATGGGGACCCAGTACTTC. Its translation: CSVEAQGTGAMGTQYF.

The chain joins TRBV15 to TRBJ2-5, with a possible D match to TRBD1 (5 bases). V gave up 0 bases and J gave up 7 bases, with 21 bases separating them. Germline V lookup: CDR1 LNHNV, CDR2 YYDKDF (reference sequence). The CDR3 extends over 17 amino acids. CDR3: CATSREVAGPGQGTQYF. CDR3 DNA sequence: TGTGCCACCAGCAGAGAGGTGGCAGGTCCAGGGCAGGGGACCCAGTACTTC.

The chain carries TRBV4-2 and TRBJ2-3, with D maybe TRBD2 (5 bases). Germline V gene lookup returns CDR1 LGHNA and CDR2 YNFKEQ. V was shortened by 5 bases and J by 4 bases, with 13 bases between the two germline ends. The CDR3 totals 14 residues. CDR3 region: CASSGRGNADTQYF. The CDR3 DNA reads TGTGCCAGCAGCGGACGGGGTAACGCAGATACGCAGTATTTT.

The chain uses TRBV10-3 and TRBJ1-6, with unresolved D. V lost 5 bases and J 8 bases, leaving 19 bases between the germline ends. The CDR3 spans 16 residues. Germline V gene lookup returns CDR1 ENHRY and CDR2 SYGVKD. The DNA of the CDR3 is TGTGCCATCAGTCCGAGAGGGCGTAGCCCGGATTCACCCCTCCACTTT. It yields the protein CAISPRGRSPDSPLHF.

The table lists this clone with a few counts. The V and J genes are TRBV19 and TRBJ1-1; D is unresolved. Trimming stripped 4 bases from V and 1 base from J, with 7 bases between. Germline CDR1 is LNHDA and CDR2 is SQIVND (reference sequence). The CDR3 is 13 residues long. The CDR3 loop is CASSNTRNTEAFF. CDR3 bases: TGTGCCAGTAGTAATACAAGGAACACTGAAGCTTTCTTT. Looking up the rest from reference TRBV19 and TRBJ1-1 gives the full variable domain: DGGITQSPKYLFRKEGQNVTLSCEQNLNHDAMYWYRQDPGQGLRLIYYSQIVNDFQKGDIAEGYSVSREKKESFPLTVTSAQKNPTAFYLCASSNTRNTEAFFGQGTRLTVV.

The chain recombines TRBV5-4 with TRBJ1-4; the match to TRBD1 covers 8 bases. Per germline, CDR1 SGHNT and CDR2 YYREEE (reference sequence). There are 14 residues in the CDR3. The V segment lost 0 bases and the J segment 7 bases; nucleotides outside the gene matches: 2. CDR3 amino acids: CASSLGTGLEKLFF. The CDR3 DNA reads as TGTGCCAGCAGCTTGGGGACAGGGCTTGAAAAACTGTTTTTT.

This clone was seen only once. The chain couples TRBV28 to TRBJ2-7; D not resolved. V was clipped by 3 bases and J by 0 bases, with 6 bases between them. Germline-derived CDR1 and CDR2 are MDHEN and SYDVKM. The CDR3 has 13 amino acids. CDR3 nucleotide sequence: TGTGCCAGCAGTTTGGCGGTCTCCTACGAGCAGTACTTC. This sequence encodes CASSLAVSYEQYF.

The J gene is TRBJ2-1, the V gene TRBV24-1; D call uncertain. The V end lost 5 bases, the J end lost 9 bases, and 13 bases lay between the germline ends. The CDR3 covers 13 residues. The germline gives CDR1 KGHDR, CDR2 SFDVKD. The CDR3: CATSAPSLAEQFF. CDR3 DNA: TGTGCCACCAGTGCCCCCTCCTTAGCTGAGCAGTTCTTC.

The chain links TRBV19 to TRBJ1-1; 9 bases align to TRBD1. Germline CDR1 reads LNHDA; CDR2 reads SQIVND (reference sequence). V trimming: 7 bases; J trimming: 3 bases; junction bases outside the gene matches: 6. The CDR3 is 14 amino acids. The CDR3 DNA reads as TGTGCCAGTATCAAGGACAGGGGACACACTGAAGCTTTCTTT. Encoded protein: CASIKDRGHTEAFF.

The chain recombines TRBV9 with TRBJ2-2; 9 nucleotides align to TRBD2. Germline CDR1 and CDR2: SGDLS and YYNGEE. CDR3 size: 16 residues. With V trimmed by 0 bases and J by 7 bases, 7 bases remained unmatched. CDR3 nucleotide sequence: TGTGCCAGCAGCGTAGTGCTAGCGGGGAGTATCGGGGAGCTGTTTTTT. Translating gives CASSVVLAGSIGELFF.

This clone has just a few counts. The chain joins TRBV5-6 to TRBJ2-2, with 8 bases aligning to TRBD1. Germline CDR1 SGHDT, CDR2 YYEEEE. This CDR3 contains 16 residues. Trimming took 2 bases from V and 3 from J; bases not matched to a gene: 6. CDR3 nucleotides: TGTGCCAGCAGCTTCCCGACAGGGGACTACACCGGGGAGCTGTTTTTT. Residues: CASSFPTGDYTGELFF.

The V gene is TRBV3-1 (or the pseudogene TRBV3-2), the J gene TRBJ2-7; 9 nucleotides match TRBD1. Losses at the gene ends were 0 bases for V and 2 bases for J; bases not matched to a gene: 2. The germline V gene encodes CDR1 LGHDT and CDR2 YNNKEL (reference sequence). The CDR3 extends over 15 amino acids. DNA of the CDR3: TGTGCCAGCAGCCAAGATGACAGGGGGACCTACGAGCAGTACTTC. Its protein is CASSQDDRGTYEQYF.

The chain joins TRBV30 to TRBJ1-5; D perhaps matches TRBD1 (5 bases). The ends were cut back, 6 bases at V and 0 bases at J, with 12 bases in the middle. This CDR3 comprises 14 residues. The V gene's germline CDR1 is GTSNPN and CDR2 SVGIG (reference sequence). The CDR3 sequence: CACRQLNSNQPQHF. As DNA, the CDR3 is TGTGCCTGTCGACAGCTTAATAGCAATCAGCCCCAGCATTTT.